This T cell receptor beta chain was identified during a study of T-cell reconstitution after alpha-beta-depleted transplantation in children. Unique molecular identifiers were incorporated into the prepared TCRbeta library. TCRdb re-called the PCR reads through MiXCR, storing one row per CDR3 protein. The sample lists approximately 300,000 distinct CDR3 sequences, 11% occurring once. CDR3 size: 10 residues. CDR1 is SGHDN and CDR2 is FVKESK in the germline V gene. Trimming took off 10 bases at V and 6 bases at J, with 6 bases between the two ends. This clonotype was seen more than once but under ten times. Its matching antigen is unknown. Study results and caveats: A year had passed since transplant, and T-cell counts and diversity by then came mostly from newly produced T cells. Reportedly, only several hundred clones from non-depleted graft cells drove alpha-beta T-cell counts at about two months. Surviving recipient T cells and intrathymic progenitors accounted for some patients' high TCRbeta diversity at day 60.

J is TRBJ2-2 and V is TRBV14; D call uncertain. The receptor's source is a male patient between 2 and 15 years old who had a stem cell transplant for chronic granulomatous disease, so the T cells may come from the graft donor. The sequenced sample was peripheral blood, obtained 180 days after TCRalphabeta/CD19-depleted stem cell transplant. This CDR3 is CANRSGELFF. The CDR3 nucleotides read TGTGCCAATAGGTCCGGGGAGCTGTTTTTT.